These T cell receptor beta chains were read from a single sample in a study of T cells in narcolepsy. Some clones are missing from TCRdb's copy, which holds only in-frame ones; the method was immunoSEQ multiplex PCR. This sample yields about 32,000 clones, of which around four fifths are seen a single time; 0.5% to 0.85% belongs to the top ten. Sequenced input: memory (CD45RA-) CD4+ T cells from blood. Receptors originate from a human donor in good health. The CDR3 runs from the conserved cysteine through the conserved F or W. The D gene is left open where the match is weak. Only part of the rows carry a size: once, few, many, or a class if the clone is expanded.

V gene	clone size	D gene	J gene	CDR3 protein	CDR3 DNA
TRBV29-1	-	TRBD2	TRBJ2-3	CSVDEPVAGGPPDTQYF	TGCAGCGTCGATGAGCCAGTAGCGGGGGGACCGCCCGATACGCAGTATTTT
TRBV28	-	TRBD1	TRBJ1-3	CASFRELDRGLENTIYF	TGTGCCAGTTTTAGGGAATTGGACAGGGGGCTTGAGAACACCATATATTTT
TRBV13	once	-	TRBJ2-5	CASSLKSGGGIETQYF	TGTGCCAGCAGCTTAAAGTCGGGGGGCGGAATAGAGACCCAGTACTTC
TRBV5-5	-	-	TRBJ2-1	CASSLEGPSNEQFF	TGTGCCAGCAGCTTGGAGGGTCCTAGCAATGAGCAGTTCTTC
TRBV6-5	-	-	TRBJ1-2	CASRSTGRQRHGYTF	TGTGCCAGCAGATCAACAGGGAGACAGCGGCATGGCTACACCTTC
TRBV10-3	-	-	TRBJ2-7	CASSAGYRNEQYF	TGTGCCTCGTCGGCAGGGTATCGGAACGAGCAGTACTTC
TRBV27	-	-	TRBJ1-2	CASSPRQASNGYTF	TGTGCCAGCAGTCCGCGACAGGCGTCAAATGGCTACACCTTC
TRBV12-5	-	-	TRBJ1-1	CASALDSQEAFF	TGTGCTAGTGCCCTGGACAGCCAAGAAGCTTTCTTT
TRBV9	once	-	TRBJ1-1	CASSVAIQNTEAFF	TGTGCCAGCAGCGTAGCTATCCAGAACACTGAAGCTTTCTTT
TRBV5-1	-	-	TRBJ1-3	CASRELLSGNTIYF	TGCGCCAGCAGGGAACTCCTCTCTGGAAACACCATATATTTT
TRBV7-2	-	TRBD1	TRBJ2-7	CASSLGRAGQGYEQYF	TGTGCCAGCAGCTTAGGGCGGGCGGGACAGGGTTACGAGCAGTACTTC
TRBV5-1	-	-	TRBJ1-6	CASSLVVGPVESLHF	TGCGCCAGCAGCTTGGTCGTTGGCCCGGTCGAATCCCTCCACTTT
TRBV19	-	-	TRBJ2-4	CARERWKGKGAKNIQYF	TGTGCCAGGGAACGGTGGAAGGGTAAAGGGGCCAAAAACATTCAGTACTTC
TRBV14	-	-	TRBJ2-4	CASSLISAKNIQYF	TGTGCCAGCAGCCTTATATCAGCCAAAAACATTCAGTACTTC
TRBV6-1	-	-	TRBJ1-1	CASSWGGAMNTEAFF	TGTGCCAGCAGTTGGGGAGGGGCGATGAACACTGAAGCTTTCTTT
TRBV7-2	-	-	TRBJ1-1	CASSPYRVSAEAFF	TGTGCCAGCAGCCCATACAGGGTTTCAGCTGAAGCTTTCTTT
TRBV6-1	-	-	TRBJ1-2	CASSEVAGHYGYTF	TGTGCCAGCAGTGAAGTCGCAGGGCACTATGGCTACACCTTC
TRBV6-6	-	TRBD1	TRBJ1-5	CATTTGQDQPQHF	TGTGCCACTACTACCGGACAGGATCAGCCCCAGCATTTT
TRBV2	-	-	TRBJ2-3	CASTRLRGSDTQYF	TGTGCCAGCACTCGTCTTCGAGGGTCAGATACGCAGTATTTT
TRBV9	-	-	TRBJ2-7	CASSVVLGGEQYF	TGTGCCAGCAGCGTAGTTCTGGGGGGCGAGCAGTACTTC
TRBV19	once	-	TRBJ2-6	CASSRGAAGANVLTF	TGTGCCAGTAGTAGGGGGGCTGCTGGGGCCAACGTCCTGACTTTC
TRBV15	-	-	TRBJ1-5	CATSSPMEMSNQPQHF	TGTGCCACCAGCTCCCCCATGGAAATGAGCAATCAGCCCCAGCATTTT
TRBV6-5	-	-	TRBJ1-2	CASRRDSTGSYTF	TGTGCCAGCAGGAGGGACTCCACAGGGTCCTACACCTTC
TRBV18	-	TRBD1	TRBJ1-6	CASSPGTGESSPLHF	TGTGCCAGCTCACCCGGGACAGGGGAGAGTTCACCCCTCCACTTT
TRBV6-5	-	-	TRBJ1-5	CASGYNQPQHF	TGTGCCAGCGGCTATAATCAGCCCCAGCATTTT
TRBV19	-	TRBD1	TRBJ1-2	CASTALDREIGYTF	TGTGCCAGTACCGCTCTGGACAGGGAGATCGGCTACACCTTC
TRBV7-9	once	-	TRBJ1-1	CASSLGQGLAFF	TGTGCCAGCAGCTTAGGGCAGGGATTAGCTTTCTTT
TRBV21-1	once	-	TRBJ1-1	CASSKVLAVGLKVTEAFF	TGTGCCAGCAGCAAAGTTCTTGCGGTGGGGCTTAAGGTCACTGAAGCTTTCTTT
TRBV7-9	-	-	TRBJ1-2	CASSSTWQGPYYGYTF	TGTGCCAGCAGCTCGACATGGCAGGGCCCCTACTATGGCTACACCTTC
TRBV6-6	-	-	TRBJ2-3	CASSDAFTDTQYF	TGTGCCAGCAGTGATGCCTTCACAGATACGCAGTATTTT
TRBV5-6	-	-	TRBJ1-6	CASSLGPPSSYNSPLHF	TGTGCCAGCAGCTTGGGTCCTCCAAGCTCCTATAATTCACCCCTCCACTTT
TRBV7-8	-	-	TRBJ2-5	CASGLRGAGETQYF	TGTGCCAGCGGCCTGAGAGGGGCGGGGGAGACCCAGTACTTC
TRBV27	-	TRBD1	TRBJ2-7	CASSPQGERSYEQYF	TGTGCCAGCAGCCCACAGGGGGAAAGGTCCTACGAGCAGTACTTC
TRBV2	-	TRBD2	TRBJ2-6	CASSDSGGSGANVLTF	TGTGCCAGCAGTGATAGCGGGGGCTCTGGGGCCAACGTCCTGACTTTC
TRBV7-2	-	-	TRBJ2-3	CASSLPLVRDTDTQYF	TGTGCCAGCAGCTTACCACTAGTCCGGGACACAGATACGCAGTATTTT
TRBV4-1	-	-	TRBJ2-5	CASSQRQVDPWETQYF	TGCGCCAGCAGCCAGAGACAGGTGGATCCGTGGGAGACCCAGTACTTC
TRBV5-1	-	-	TRBJ1-6	CASSSEWSRTVYNSPLHF	TGCGCCAGCAGCTCCGAATGGAGTAGGACGGTATATAATTCACCCCTCCACTTT
TRBV2	-	TRBD1	TRBJ2-1	CASSGDRGSYNEQFF	TGTGCCAGCAGTGGGGACAGGGGGTCCTACAATGAGCAGTTCTTC
TRBV4-3	few	-	TRBJ1-1	CASARGRVTEAFF	TGCGCCAGCGCGCGGGGGAGGGTCACTGAAGCTTTCTTT
TRBV2	-	TRBD1	TRBJ2-4	CASSDRENIQYF	TGTGCCAGCAGCGACAGGGAAAACATTCAGTACTTC
TRBV6-6	-	-	TRBJ1-2	CASQQGGGYTF	TGTGCCAGTCAACAGGGTGGCGGCTACACCTTC
TRBV29-1	-	-	TRBJ1-1	CSAQVGNTEAFF	TGCAGCGCCCAGGTGGGGAACACTGAAGCTTTCTTT
TRBV5-1	-	-	TRBJ1-2	CASSKTVDGYTF	TGCGCCAGCAGCAAGACAGTAGATGGCTACACCTTC
TRBV5-4	-	-	TRBJ2-1	CASSSGRRNSYNEQFF	TGTGCCAGCAGCTCCGGGCGGAGGAACTCCTACAATGAGCAGTTCTTC
TRBV20-1	once	-	TRBJ2-1	CSARKGNEQFF	TGCAGTGCTAGAAAGGGGAATGAGCAGTTCTTC
TRBV11-3	-	-	TRBJ1-6	CASSLRRGSPLHF	TGTGCCAGCAGCCTAAGAAGGGGTTCACCCCTCCACTTT
TRBV7-8	-	-	TRBJ2-3	CASTRDGWQDTQYF	TGTGCCAGCACCAGGGACGGATGGCAAGATACGCAGTATTTT
TRBV7-8	-	-	TRBJ1-5	CASRTGSNQPQHF	TGTGCCAGCAGGACAGGTAGCAATCAGCCCCAGCATTTT
TRBV2	-	TRBD1	TRBJ2-1	CASGGDRGLDEQFF	TGTGCCAGCGGGGGGGACAGGGGGCTCGATGAGCAGTTCTTC
TRBV14	-	TRBD1	TRBJ2-1	CASSQVLQGDNEQFF	TGTGCCAGCAGCCAAGTCTTACAGGGGGACAATGAGCAGTTCTTC
TRBV9	-	TRBD1	TRBJ1-2	CASSETGGYYGYTF	TGTGCCAGCAGCGAGACAGGGGGCTACTATGGCTACACCTTC
TRBV28	-	TRBD2	TRBJ2-1	CASSLLAVAYNEQFF	TGTGCCAGCAGTTTACTAGCGGTGGCCTACAATGAGCAGTTCTTC
TRBV27	-	TRBD2	TRBJ2-2	CASSRFPSSGGYSGELFF	TGTGCCAGCAGTCGCTTCCCGTCTAGCGGGGGGTATTCCGGGGAGCTGTTTTTT